Listed below are T cell receptor beta chains from one sample, sequenced in a study of Ad26.COV2.S vaccination and SARS-CoV-2 variants. Profiled with immunoSEQ multiplex PCR; TCRdb holds only in-frame clones, not every one. The data contain hundreds of thousands of clones, approximately 87% of them seen just once; the ten biggest clones take up approximately 3.3%. This sample comprised peripheral blood, obtained in a trial of Ad26.COV2.S vaccine versus placebo. These receptors were obtained from a person aged 18 to 65 who received the Ad26.COV2.S COVID-19 vaccine or a placebo. Both conserved end residues are part of each CDR3. D genes are given only for firm matches. Clone size is shown for a subset of rows, as once, few, many or a class of expanded clone.

>TRBJ2-7|TRBV5-1|TRBD2|.
CASSLGTSGRTGYEQYF
TGCGCCAGCAGCTTGGGGACTAGCGGGAGAACAGGCTACGAGCAGTACTTC
>TRBJ1-2|TRBV30|.|.
CAWAAGRNYGYTF
TGTGCCTGGGCCGCAGGCAGGAACTATGGCTACACCTTC
>TRBJ1-2|TRBV6-2/TRBV6-3|.|.
CASSSGGSASYGYTF
TGTGCCAGCAGTTCTGGGGGCAGCGCGAGCTATGGCTACACCTTC
>TRBJ1-2|TRBV7-6|TRBD1|.
CASSLTRTGSSTF
TGTGCCAGCAGCTTAACCCGGACAGGGTCAAGTACCTTC
>TRBJ1-1|TRBV4-2|.|few
CASSHPGRGEAFF
TGTGCCAGCAGCCACCCCGGACGCGGTGAAGCTTTCTTT
>TRBJ1-1|TRBV4-1|.|once
CASSQEGTLGSTEAFF
TGCGCCAGCAGCCAAGAAGGGACCCTGGGGAGCACTGAAGCTTTCTTT
>TRBJ2-6|TRBV30|.|.
CAWSGSGANVLTF
TGTGCCTGGAGTGGCTCTGGGGCCAACGTCCTGACTTTC
>TRBJ2-2|TRBV4-2|.|.
CASSQVGLGELFF
TGTGCCAGCAGCCAAGTGGGCCTCGGGGAGCTGTTTTTT
>TRBJ2-7|TRBV14|TRBD2|once
CASSQVSGTFTEQYF
TGTGCCAGCAGCCAAGTGAGCGGGACCTTCACCGAGCAGTACTTC
>TRBJ1-5|TRBV6-5|.|.
CASSRQGYQPQHF
TGTGCCAGCAGCCGCCAGGGTTATCAGCCCCAGCATTTT
>TRBJ1-6|TRBV10-3|.|.
CAIHPPRISPLHF
TGTGCCATCCACCCACCGCGGATCTCACCCCTCCACTTT